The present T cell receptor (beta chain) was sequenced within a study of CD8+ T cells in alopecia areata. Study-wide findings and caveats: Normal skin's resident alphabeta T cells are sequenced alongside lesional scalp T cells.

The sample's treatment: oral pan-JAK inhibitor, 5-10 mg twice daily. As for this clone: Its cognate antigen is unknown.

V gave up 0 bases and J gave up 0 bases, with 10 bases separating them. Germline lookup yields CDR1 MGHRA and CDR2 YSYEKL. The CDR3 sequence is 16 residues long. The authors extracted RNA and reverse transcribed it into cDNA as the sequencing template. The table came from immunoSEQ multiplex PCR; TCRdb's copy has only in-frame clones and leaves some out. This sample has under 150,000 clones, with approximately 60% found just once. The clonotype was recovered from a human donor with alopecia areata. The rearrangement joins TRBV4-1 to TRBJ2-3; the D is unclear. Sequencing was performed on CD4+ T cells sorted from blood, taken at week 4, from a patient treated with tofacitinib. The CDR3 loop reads CASSQERTPSTDTQYF. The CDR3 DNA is TGCGCCAGCAGCCAAGAACGTACCCCGAGCACAGATACGCAGTATTTT.